Only one count was recorded for the clone carrying this T cell receptor (beta chain). Sequencing used immunoSEQ multiplex PCR; TCRdb keeps in-frame clones, though not all of them. In the table there are hundreds of thousands of clones, 88% of which are singletons. The data originate from a study of blood T cell repertoires in COVID-19. The source material was peripheral blood. The sequence came from a woman in her twenties or thirties who had recovered from COVID-19.

The CDR3 spells CASSQNQGNTEAFF. The CDR3 DNA reads TGTGCCAGCAGCCAAAATCAGGGGAACACTGAAGCTTTCTTT. The chain has TRBV7-9 and TRBJ1-1; TRBD1 is a possible D gene (5 bases). V lost 5 bases to trimming and J lost 1 base, with 11 bases between them. In germline, CDR1 is SEHNR, CDR2 FQNEAQ (reference sequence). This CDR3 is 14 amino acids long. The complete variable domain, with remaining parts taken from reference TRBV7-9 and TRBJ1-1, reads DTGVSQNPRHKITKRGQNVTFRCDPISEHNRLYWYRQTLGQGPEFLTYFQNEAQLEKSRLLSDRFSAERPKGSFSTLEIQRTEQGDSAMYLCASSQNQGNTEAFFGQGTRLTVV.